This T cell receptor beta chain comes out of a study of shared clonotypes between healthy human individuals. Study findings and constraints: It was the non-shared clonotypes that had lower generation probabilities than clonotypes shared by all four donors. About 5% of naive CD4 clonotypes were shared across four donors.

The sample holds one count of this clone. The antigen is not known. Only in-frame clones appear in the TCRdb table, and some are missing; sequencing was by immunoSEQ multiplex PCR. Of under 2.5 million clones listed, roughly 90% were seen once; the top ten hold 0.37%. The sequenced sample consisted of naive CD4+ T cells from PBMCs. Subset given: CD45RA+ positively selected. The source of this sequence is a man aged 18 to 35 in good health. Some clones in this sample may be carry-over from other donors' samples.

CDR3 sequence: CASSYSGGLDNEQFF. Here the CDR3 DNA reads TGTGCCAGCAGTTACTCAGGGGGGTTAGACAATGAGCAGTTCTTC. This chain joins TRBV6-6 and TRBJ2-1, with D possibly being TRBD1 or TRBD2 (6 bases each). Deletions cut 0 bases from V and 5 bases from J, with 11 bases between. Germline CDR1 and CDR2: MNHNY and SVGAGI (reference sequence). The CDR3 runs 15 residues.